Following are 21 T cell receptor beta chains from one sample sequenced in a study of cytomegalovirus exposure and HLA in healthy donors. Data came from immunoSEQ multiplex PCR; TCRdb stores just in-frame clones and leaves some out. The table includes some 240,000 clones, around 88% detected once. The sequenced sample was PBMCs. All receptors derive from a woman in her thirties in good health and CMV-seropositive.

The CDR3 coding sequence is TGTGCCAGCAGAAAAGGACAGGAGTTTAAAAACATTCAGTACTTC. Translating gives CASRKGQEFKNIQYF. This chain connects TRBV27 to TRBJ2-4, with TRBD1 identical over 7 bases. Germline CDR1 and CDR2: MNHEY and SMNVEV (reference sequence). The CDR3 is made up of 15 amino acids. V was clipped by 6 bases and J by 4 bases; unmatched bases: 9.

The chain combines TRBV5-1 with TRBJ2-3; 8 nucleotides align to TRBD2. With V trimmed by 4 bases and J by 3 bases, 16 bases remained unmatched. Germline CDR1 SGHRS, CDR2 YFSETQ. This CDR3 comprises 18 residues. In DNA form, the CDR3 reads TGCGCCAGCAGCACACGACTTAACCGGGAGGGAGTTACAGATACGCAGTATTTT. It specifies CASSTRLNREGVTDTQYF. The complete variable domain, with remaining parts taken from reference TRBV5-1 and TRBJ2-3, reads KAGVTQTPRYLIKTRGQQVTLSCSPISGHRSVSWYQQTPGQGLQFLFEYFSETQRNKGNFPGRFSGRQFSNSRSEMNVSTLELGDSALYLCASSTRLNREGVTDTQYFGPGTRLTVL.

The genes are TRBV4-1 and TRBJ2-2, with D possibly TRBD2 on 6 matching bases. Germline V gives CDR1 MGHRA, CDR2 YSYEKL. V lost 1 base and J lost 5, with 8 bases in between. The CDR3 contains 14 residues. The CDR3 region is CASSQVGGTGELFF. The CDR3 bases are TGCGCCAGCAGCCAAGTAGGAGGGACCGGGGAGCTGTTTTTT.

The chain joins TRBV6-1 to TRBJ1-5; 9 bases agree with TRBD1. Looked up from germline, CDR1 is MNHNS and CDR2 is SASEGT. V lost 4 bases and J lost 3; bases outside the gene matches: 4. The CDR3 totals 15 residues. CDR3 bases: TGTGCCAGCAGTGCCCGGACAGGGGACAATCAGCCCCAGCATTTT. Amino acids: CASSARTGDNQPQHF.

The chain uses TRBV14 and TRBJ2-3, with D unresolved. Germline V CDR1 and CDR2: SGHDN, FVKESK. The CDR3 covers 13 residues. The ends were cut back, 1 base at V and 5 bases at J, with 7 bases in the middle. The CDR3 DNA is TGTGCCAGCAGCCAAGTCCCCGGAGATACGCAGTATTTT. It codes for CASSQVPGDTQYF.

The V call is TRBV6-5, the J call TRBJ1-2, with D possibly being TRBD1 (5 bases). Deletions cut 4 bases from V and 6 bases from J, with 12 bases between. The germline V gene has CDR1 MNHEY and CDR2 SVGAGI. The CDR3 loop spans 13 amino acids. In DNA form, the CDR3 reads TGTGCCAGCAGTTTAGGGGTGTCGCATGGCTACACCTTC. It specifies CASSLGVSHGYTF.

This clone appeared many times. The genes are TRBV15 and TRBJ2-2; 11 positions agree with TRBD2. The length of the CDR3 is 17 residues. Germline CDR1 and CDR2: LNHNV and YYDKDF (reference sequence). J gave up 8 bases and V 1 base, and 9 bases lay outside the gene matches. CDR3 coding DNA: TGTGCCACCAGCAGAGTAGCGGGAGGGTTAAGCGGTGGGGAGCTGTTTTTT. This translates into CATSRVAGGLSGGELFF.

The rearrangement links TRBV19 to TRBJ2-7; D perhaps matches TRBD1 (6 bases). Per the germline V gene, CDR1 is LNHDA and CDR2 is SQIVND (reference sequence). The CDR3 is 14 amino acids. Trimming removed 2 bases at V and 1 base at J, with 9 bases between. The CDR3 DNA reads as TGTGCCAGTAGTATATCGACAGGTTCCTACGAGCAGTACTTC. Translating gives CASSISTGSYEQYF.

The chain combines TRBV7-2 with TRBJ2-1; D gene uncertain. V lost 2 bases and J 4 bases, leaving 9 bases between the germline ends. Per the germline V gene, CDR1 is SGHTA and CDR2 is FQGNSA. The CDR3 runs to 14 residues. The CDR3, as DNA: TGTGCCAGCAGCTTACTACAGCTATACAATGAGCAGTTCTTC. Residues: CASSLLQLYNEQFF.

This chain uses TRBV4-1 with TRBJ2-3; 7 nucleotides agree with TRBD2. V lost 0 bases, J lost 0 bases, and 0 bases stayed unmatched. Germline assignment: CDR1 MGHRA and CDR2 YSYEKL. The CDR3 sequence is 15 residues long. The CDR3 coding sequence is TGCGCCAGCAGCCAAGAAGCGGGGAGCACAGATACGCAGTATTTT. Amino acid sequence: CASSQEAGSTDTQYF.

The chain combines TRBV6-1 with TRBJ1-4, with D possibly matching TRBD1 (6 bases). The CDR3 is 17 amino acids. The V and J ends lost 2 bases and 0 bases respectively, with 13 bases between them. CDR1 and CDR2 from the germline V gene are MNHNS and SASEGT. The CDR3: CASSERSGVATNEKLFF. DNA for the CDR3: TGTGCCAGCAGTGAAAGGTCAGGGGTTGCAACTAATGAAAAACTGTTTTTT.

V is TRBV6-5 and J is TRBJ2-7; D call uncertain. V lost 6 bases, J lost 6 bases, and 9 bases lay in between. Germline values: CDR1 MNHEY, CDR2 SVGAGI. This CDR3 contains 11 residues. CDR3 bases: TGTGCCAGCAGCCTCCCTCTCGAGCAGTACTTC. Translating gives CASSLPLEQYF.

The CDR3 here is CASSTGQRGHQPQHF. CDR3 coding DNA: TGTGCCAGCAGTACCGGACAGAGAGGGCATCAGCCCCAGCATTTT. The rearrangement joins TRBV27 to TRBJ1-5; a weak D match, TRBD1 (6 bases). The CDR3 consists of 15 residues. The V end was cut by 5 bases, the J end by 5 bases, with 16 bases between. From germline, CDR1 is MNHEY and CDR2 SMNVEV (reference sequence).

The chain couples TRBV9 to TRBJ2-1; D possibly corresponds to TRBD1 (6 bases). The germline V gene encodes CDR1 SGDLS and CDR2 YYNGEE. The CDR3 consists of 14 residues. Trimming stripped 4 bases from V and 3 bases from J, with 11 bases between. The CDR3 loop is CASSRDIHYNEQFF. Written as DNA, the CDR3 is TGTGCCAGCAGCCGGGACATACACTACAATGAGCAGTTCTTC.

The chain carries TRBV28 and TRBJ2-7, with D maybe TRBD2 (6 bases). The germline gives CDR1 MDHEN, CDR2 SYDVKM. Trimming removed 7 bases at V and 9 bases at J, with 22 bases between. The CDR3 has 14 amino acids. CDR3 coding DNA: TGTGCCAGCATTTCCCCGGGAGAGGCGATTATGCAGTACTTC. It translates to CASISPGEAIMQYF.

This chain uses TRBV21-1 with TRBJ1-5; the table calls TRBD1, which could not be checked here. TRBV21-1 is given as a pseudogene. CDR3 length: 17 amino acids. CDR3: CASSKTGSDYSNQPQHF. The CDR3 DNA sequence: TGTGCCAGCAGCAAGACAGGCAGTGACTATAGCAATCAGCCCCAGCATTTT.

The chain links TRBV5-1 to TRBJ2-2; D unclear. V was trimmed by 2 bases and J by 1 base, leaving 12 bases between them. In germline, CDR1 is SGHRS, CDR2 YFSETQ. The CDR3 spans 16 residues. The CDR3: CASSFFPNLNTGELFF. The CDR3 DNA reads TGCGCCAGCAGCTTTTTTCCTAATTTGAACACCGGGGAGCTGTTTTTT. The variable domain in full, completed from reference TRBV5-1 and TRBJ2-2, reads KAGVTQTPRYLIKTRGQQVTLSCSPISGHRSVSWYQQTPGQGLQFLFEYFSETQRNKGNFPGRFSGRQFSNSRSEMNVSTLELGDSALYLCASSFFPNLNTGELFFGEGSRLTVL.

The V gene is TRBV7-2, the J gene TRBJ1-5; no clear D gene. Germline lookup yields CDR1 SGHTA and CDR2 FQGNSA. V was trimmed by 8 bases and J by 2 bases, leaving 16 bases between them. The CDR3 is 15 residues long. Here the CDR3 DNA reads TGTGCCAGCGCCCCCCTTGGGGAGGGCAATCAGCCCCAGCATTTT. It translates to CASAPLGEGNQPQHF.

V and J are TRBV5-1 and TRBJ1-1, with a possible D match to TRBD1 (5 bases). CDR1 is SGHRS, CDR2 YFSETQ, per germline. CDR3 length equals 14 residues. V gave up 3 bases and J gave up 2 bases, with 11 bases separating them. The CDR3 is CASSSQGGNTEAFF. The CDR3 nucleotides are TGCGCCAGCAGCTCTCAGGGCGGAAACACTGAAGCTTTCTTT.

The J gene is TRBJ2-2, the V gene TRBV4-1; D may be TRBD1 (5 bases). V lost 1 base, J lost 5 bases, and 11 bases lay in between. CDR1 MGHRA and CDR2 YSYEKL come from the germline V gene. The CDR3 extends over 15 amino acids. This CDR3 is CASSQADSLTGELFF. CDR3 coding DNA: TGCGCCAGCAGCCAAGCTGACAGTTTAACCGGGGAGCTGTTTTTT.

The chain uses TRBV5-8 and TRBJ2-7; 7 bases match TRBD1. In germline, CDR1 is SGHTS, CDR2 YDEGEE. The CDR3 runs 13 residues. The J segment lost 3 bases and the V segment lost 1 base, leaving 1 base of the junction unmatched. The CDR3 here is CASSLRDSYEQYF. CDR3 nucleotide sequence: TGTGCCAGCAGCTTGAGGGACAGCTACGAGCAGTACTTC. The full variable domain, its missing parts supplied by reference TRBV5-8 and TRBJ2-7, is EAGVTQSPTHLIKTRGQQATLRCSPISGHTSVYWYQQALGLGLQFLLWYDEGEERNRGNFPPRFSGRQFPNYSSELNVNALELEDSALYLCASSLRDSYEQYFGPGTRLTVT.